This T cell receptor beta chain appears in the sequencing data of a study of T-cell memory formation after mild COVID-19. As for the study in general: TCR clusters were largely donor specific. Findings of the study overall: Day 15 to 85 contractors were CD4/CD8 balanced; later expanders leaned CD4+.

This CDR3 has 14 residues. Germline V gives CDR1 SGHVS, CDR2 FQNEAQ. V dropped 5 bases and J dropped 9; count of bases not matched to a gene: 12. TCR alpha and TCR beta cDNA libraries carrying sample barcodes and UMIs were produced by 5'RACE using constant-segment primers. TCRdb re-called the 5' RACE reads through MiXCR, storing one row per CDR3 protein. This table holds under 650,000 distinct CDR3 sequences, more than 15% found once. The table lists this clonotype with a few counts. Antigen unknown. This receptor was identified in an adult woman who had mild COVID-19 (a few samples of this study predate the infection). Cell type and time point are not known. The chain recombines TRBV7-8 with TRBJ2-7; 8 nucleotides match TRBD1. Sample: PBMCs or a T cell subset sorted from them (not recorded which). DNA for the CDR3: TGTGCCAGCAGCCCCAACCAGGGGGCAGGCGGGCAGTACTTC. Amino acid sequence: CASSPNQGAGGQYF.